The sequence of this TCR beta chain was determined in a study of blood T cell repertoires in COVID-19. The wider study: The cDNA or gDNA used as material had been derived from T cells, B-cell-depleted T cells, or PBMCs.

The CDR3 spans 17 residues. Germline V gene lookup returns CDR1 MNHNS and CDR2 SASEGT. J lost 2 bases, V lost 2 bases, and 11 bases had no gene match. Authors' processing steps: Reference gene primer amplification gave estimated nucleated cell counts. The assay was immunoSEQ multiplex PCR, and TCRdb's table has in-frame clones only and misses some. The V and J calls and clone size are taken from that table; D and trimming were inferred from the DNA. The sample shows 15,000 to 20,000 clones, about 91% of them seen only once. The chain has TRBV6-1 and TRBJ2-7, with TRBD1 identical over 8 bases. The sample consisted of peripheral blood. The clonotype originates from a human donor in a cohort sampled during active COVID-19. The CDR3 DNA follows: TGTGCCAGCAGTGAACAAAGGGGCAGGGGGCTGACCTACGAGCAGTACTTC. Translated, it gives CASSEQRGRGLTYEQYF.